This TCR beta chain was obtained from a study of read filtering for tumor transcriptome and immune sequencing. From 300 to 450 ng of RNA, a library with molecular barcoded alpha/delta and beta/gamma adaptors was made. In TCRdb, the reads were re-called with MiXCR into one record per CDR3 protein. Of around 130,000 distinct CDR3 sequences in the sample, roughly 13% were seen once. As regards this clonotype: Lacking the conserved final phenylalanine or tryptophan, this CDR3 likely reflects a read error.

Germline loops: CDR1 SGHDT, CDR2 YYEEEE. The CDR3 totals 16 residues. The receptor was derived from a donor aged 40 or over with multiple myeloma. This chain joins TRBV5-6 and TRBJ2-1, with 10 bases fitting TRBD2. The sample was a population of CD138-negative cells sorted from bone marrow. CDR3 region: CASSFTSGISYSEQFS. The CDR3 coding sequence is TGTGCCAGCAGCTTCACTAGCGGGATCTCCTACAGTGAGCAGTTCTCC.